This T cell receptor beta chain emerged from a study of cytomegalovirus exposure and HLA in healthy donors. Repertoires were generated with immunoSEQ multiplex PCR, while TCRdb's copy carries only in-frame clones and drops some. The sample lists 95,000 to 150,000 clones; roughly nine tenths were seen once. The V and J ends lost 4 bases and 3 bases, in that order; junction bases with no gene match: 10. This CDR3 spans 16 amino acids. Germline CDR1 reads MNHEY; CDR2 reads SVGAGI. Points from the study as a whole: It was 160 or so TCR beta chains that were listed as cytomegalovirus-associated.

As for this clone: Its antigen is still unknown.

This chain uses TRBV6-5 with TRBJ2-7; 9 positions agree with TRBD1. This clonotype originated in a woman between 18 and 30 years old in good health and CMV-seronegative. Sequenced input: PBMCs. CDR3 nucleotide sequence: TGTGCCAGCAGTTCAAAGAGACAGGGGGTAGGCTACGAGCAGTACGTC. Its translation is CASSSKRQGVGYEQYV.